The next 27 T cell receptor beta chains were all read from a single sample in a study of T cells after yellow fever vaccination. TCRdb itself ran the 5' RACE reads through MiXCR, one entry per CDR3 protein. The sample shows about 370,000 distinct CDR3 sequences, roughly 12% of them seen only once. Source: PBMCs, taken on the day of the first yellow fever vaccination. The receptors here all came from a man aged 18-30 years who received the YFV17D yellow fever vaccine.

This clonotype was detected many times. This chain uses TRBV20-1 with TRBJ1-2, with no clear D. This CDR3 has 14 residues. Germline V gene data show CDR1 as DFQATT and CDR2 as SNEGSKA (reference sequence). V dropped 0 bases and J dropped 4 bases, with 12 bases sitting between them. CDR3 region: CSARDPLSGYGYTF. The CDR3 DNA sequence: TGCAGTGCTAGAGATCCGTTGAGTGGCTATGGCTACACCTTC.

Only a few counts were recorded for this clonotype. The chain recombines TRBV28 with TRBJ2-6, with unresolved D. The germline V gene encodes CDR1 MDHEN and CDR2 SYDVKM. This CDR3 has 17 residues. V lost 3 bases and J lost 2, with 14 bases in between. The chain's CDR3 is CASSFMLGTTGANVLTF. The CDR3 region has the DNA TGTGCCAGCAGTTTTATGCTGGGCACTACTGGGGCCAACGTCCTGACTTTC.

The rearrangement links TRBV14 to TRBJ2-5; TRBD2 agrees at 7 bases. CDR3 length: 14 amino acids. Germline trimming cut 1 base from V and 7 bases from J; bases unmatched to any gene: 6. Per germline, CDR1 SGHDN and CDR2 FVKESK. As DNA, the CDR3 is TGTGCCAGCAGCCAAGGAGCGGGACTCGCGACCCAGTACTTC. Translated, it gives CASSQGAGLATQYF.

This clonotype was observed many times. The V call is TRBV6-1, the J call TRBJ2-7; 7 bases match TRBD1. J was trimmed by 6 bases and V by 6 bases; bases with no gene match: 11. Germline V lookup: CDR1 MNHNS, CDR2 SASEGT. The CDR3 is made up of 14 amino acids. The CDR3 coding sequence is TGTGCCAGCAGCCCGTACAGGGGTCCCGTCGAGCAGTACGTC. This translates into CASSPYRGPVEQYV.

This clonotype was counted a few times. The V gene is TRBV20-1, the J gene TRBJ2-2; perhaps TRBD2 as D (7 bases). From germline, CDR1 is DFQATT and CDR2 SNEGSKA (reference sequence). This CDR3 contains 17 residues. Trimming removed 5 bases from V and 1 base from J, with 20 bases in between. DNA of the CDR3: TGCAGTGCTCCCGGTCCGAGCGGGACAAAGAACACCGGGGAGCTGTTTTTT. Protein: CSAPGPSGTKNTGELFF.

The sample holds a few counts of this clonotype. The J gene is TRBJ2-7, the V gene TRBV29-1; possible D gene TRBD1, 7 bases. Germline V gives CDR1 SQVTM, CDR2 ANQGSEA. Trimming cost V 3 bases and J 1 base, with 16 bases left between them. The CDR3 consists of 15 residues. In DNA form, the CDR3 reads TGCAGCGTTGATATTTGGAGGGGGCGGTCCTACGAGCAGTACTTC. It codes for CSVDIWRGRSYEQYF.

CDR3 in amino acids: CASSPPTRPDTQYF. The CDR3 region has the DNA TGTGCCAGCTCACCACCTACGAGGCCAGATACGCAGTATTTT. This chain uses TRBV18 with TRBJ2-3; the D is unclear. The V end lost 0 bases, the J end lost 4 bases, and 8 bases lay between the germline ends. This CDR3 is built from 14 residues. CDR1 is KGHSH, CDR2 LQKENI, per germline.

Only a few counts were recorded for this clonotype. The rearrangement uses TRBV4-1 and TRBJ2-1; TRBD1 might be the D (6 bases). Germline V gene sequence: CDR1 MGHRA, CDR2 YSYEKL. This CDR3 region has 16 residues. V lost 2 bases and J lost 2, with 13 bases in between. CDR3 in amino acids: CASSQQTGLTYNEQFF. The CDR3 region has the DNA TGCGCCAGCAGCCAACAAACAGGGTTAACCTACAATGAGCAGTTCTTC.

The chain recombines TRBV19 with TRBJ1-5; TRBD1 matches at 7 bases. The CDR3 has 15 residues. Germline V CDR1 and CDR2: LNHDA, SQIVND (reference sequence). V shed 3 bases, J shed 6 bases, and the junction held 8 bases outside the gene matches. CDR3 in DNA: TGTGCCAGTAGTATCGGCCAGGGGGAGGTTCAGCCCCAGCATTTT. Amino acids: CASSIGQGEVQPQHF. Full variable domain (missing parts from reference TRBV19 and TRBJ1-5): DGGITQSPKYLFRKEGQNVTLSCEQNLNHDAMYWYRQDPGQGLRLIYYSQIVNDFQKGDIAEGYSVSREKKESFPLTVTSAQKNPTAFYLCASSIGQGEVQPQHFGDGTRLSIL.

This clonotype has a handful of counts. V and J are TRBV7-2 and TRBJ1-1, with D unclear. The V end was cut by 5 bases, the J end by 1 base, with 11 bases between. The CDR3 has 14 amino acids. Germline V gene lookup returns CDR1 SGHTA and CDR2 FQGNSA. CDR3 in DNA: TGTGCCAGCAGCCGATTCTCTACGAACACTGAAGCTTTCTTT. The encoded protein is CASSRFSTNTEAFF.

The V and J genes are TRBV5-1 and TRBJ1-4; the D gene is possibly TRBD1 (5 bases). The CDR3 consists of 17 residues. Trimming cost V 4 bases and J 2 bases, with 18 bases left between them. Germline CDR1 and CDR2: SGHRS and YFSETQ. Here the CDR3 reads CASSSLPRGGTNEKLFF. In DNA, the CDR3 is TGCGCCAGCAGCAGCCTACCAAGGGGAGGCACTAATGAAAAACTGTTTTTT. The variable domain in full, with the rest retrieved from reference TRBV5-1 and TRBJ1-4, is KAGVTQTPRYLIKTRGQQVTLSCSPISGHRSVSWYQQTPGQGLQFLFEYFSETQRNKGNFPGRFSGRQFSNSRSEMNVSTLELGDSALYLCASSSLPRGGTNEKLFFGSGTQLSVL.

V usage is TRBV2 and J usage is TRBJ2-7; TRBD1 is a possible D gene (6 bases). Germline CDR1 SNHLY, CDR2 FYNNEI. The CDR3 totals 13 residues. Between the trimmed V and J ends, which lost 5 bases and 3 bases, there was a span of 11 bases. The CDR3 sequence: CASSRDTFYEQYF. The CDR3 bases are TGTGCCAGCAGTAGGGACACCTTCTACGAGCAGTACTTC.

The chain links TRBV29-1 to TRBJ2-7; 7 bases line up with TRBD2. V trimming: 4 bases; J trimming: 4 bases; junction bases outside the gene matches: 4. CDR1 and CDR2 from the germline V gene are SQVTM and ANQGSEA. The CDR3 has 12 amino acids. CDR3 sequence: CSVGEGRYEQYF. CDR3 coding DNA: TGCAGCGTTGGGGAGGGGAGGTACGAGCAGTACTTC.

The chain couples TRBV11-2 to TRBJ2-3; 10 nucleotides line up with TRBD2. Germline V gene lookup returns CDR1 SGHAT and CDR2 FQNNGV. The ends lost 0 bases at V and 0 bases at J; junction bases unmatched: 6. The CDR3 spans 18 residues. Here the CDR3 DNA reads TGTGCCAGCAGCTTAGACTGGCTAGCGGGGGTTAGCACAGATACGCAGTATTTT. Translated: CASSLDWLAGVSTDTQYF.

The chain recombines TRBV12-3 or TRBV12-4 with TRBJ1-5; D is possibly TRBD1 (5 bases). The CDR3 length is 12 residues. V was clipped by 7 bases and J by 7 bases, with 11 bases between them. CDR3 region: CASTRGMQPQHF. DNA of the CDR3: TGTGCCAGCACTCGGGGGATGCAGCCCCAGCATTTT.

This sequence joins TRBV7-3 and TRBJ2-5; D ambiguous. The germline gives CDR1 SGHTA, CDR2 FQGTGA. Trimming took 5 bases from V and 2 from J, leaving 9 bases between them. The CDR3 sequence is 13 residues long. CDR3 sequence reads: CASSTVPQETQYF. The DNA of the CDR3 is TGTGCCAGCAGCACGGTCCCTCAAGAGACCCAGTACTTC. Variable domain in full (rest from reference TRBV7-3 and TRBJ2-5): GAGVSQTPSNKVTEKGKYVELRCDPISGHTALYWYRQSLGQGPEFLIYFQGTGAADDSGLPNDRFFAVRPEGSVSTLKIQRTERGDSAVYLCASSTVPQETQYFGPGTRLLVL.

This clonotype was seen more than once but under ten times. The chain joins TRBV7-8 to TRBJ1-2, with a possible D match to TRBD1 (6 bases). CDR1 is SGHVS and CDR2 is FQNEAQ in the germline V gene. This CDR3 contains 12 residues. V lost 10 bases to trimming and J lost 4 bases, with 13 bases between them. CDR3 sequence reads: CAIHRDLYGYTF. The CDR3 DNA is TGTGCCATCCACAGGGACCTCTATGGCTACACCTTC.

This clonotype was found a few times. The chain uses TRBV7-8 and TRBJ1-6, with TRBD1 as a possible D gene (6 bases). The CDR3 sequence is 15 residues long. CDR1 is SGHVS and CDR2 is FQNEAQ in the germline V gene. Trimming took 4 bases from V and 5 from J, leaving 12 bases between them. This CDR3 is CASSSLAGDNSPLHF. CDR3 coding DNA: TGTGCCAGCAGCTCCCTGGCAGGGGATAATTCACCCCTCCACTTT.

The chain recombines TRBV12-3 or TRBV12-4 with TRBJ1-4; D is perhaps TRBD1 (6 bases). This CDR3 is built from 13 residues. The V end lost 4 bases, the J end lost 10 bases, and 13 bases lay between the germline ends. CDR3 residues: CASSSYRDGKLFF. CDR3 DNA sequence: TGTGCCAGCAGTTCGTACAGGGATGGAAAACTGTTTTTT.

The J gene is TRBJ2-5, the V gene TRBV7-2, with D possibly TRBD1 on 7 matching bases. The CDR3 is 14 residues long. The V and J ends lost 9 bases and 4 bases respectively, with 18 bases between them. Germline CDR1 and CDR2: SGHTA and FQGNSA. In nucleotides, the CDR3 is TGTGCCAGTCGGAGGGGGCCAGAGCCAGAGACCCAGTACTTC. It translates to CASRRGPEPETQYF. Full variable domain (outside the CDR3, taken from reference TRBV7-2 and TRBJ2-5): GAGVSQSPSNKVTEKGKDVELRCDPISGHTALYWYRQSLGQGLEFLIYFQGNSAPDKSGLPSDRFSAERTGGSVSTLTIQRTQQEDSAVYLCASRRGPEPETQYFGPGTRLLVL.

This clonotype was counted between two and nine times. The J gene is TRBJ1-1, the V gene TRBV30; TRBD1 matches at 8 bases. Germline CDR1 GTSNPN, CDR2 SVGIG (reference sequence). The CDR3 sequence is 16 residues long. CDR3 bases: TGTGCTTCTGAGACGGACAGGGCTTTAGGCTTCACTGAAGCTTTCTTT. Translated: CASETDRALGFTEAFF.

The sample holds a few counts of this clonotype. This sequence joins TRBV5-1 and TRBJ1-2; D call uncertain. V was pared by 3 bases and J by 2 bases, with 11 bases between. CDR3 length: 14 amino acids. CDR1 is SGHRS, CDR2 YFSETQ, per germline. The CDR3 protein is CASSSLDGNYGYTF. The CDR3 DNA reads TGCGCCAGCAGCTCCTTGGACGGGAACTATGGCTACACCTTC.

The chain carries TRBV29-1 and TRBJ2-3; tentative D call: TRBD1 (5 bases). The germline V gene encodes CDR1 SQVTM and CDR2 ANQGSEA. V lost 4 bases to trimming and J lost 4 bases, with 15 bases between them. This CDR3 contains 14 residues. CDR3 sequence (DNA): TGCAGCGTTGGGCAGGGATTTTATGCAGATACGCAGTATTTT. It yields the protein CSVGQGFYADTQYF.

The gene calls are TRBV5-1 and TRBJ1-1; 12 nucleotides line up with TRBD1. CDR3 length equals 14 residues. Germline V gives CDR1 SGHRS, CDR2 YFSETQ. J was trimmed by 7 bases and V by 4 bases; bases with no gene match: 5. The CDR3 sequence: CASSRGQGAGEAFF. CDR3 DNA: TGCGCCAGCAGCCGGGGACAGGGGGCCGGTGAAGCTTTCTTT.

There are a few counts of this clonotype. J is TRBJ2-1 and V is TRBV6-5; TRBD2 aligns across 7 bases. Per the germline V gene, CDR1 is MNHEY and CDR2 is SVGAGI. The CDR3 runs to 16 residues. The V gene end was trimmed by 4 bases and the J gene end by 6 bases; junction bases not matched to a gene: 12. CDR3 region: CASSSTLAELGNEQFF. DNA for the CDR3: TGTGCCAGCAGTTCCACCCTAGCGGAGTTGGGCAATGAGCAGTTCTTC.

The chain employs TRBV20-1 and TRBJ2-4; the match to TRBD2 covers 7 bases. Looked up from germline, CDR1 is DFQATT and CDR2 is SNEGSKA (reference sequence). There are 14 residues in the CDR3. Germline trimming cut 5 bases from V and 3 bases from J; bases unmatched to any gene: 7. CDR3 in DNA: TGCAGTGCTTTCCCGCGGGGGTTCAAAAACATTCAGTACTTC. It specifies CSAFPRGFKNIQYF.

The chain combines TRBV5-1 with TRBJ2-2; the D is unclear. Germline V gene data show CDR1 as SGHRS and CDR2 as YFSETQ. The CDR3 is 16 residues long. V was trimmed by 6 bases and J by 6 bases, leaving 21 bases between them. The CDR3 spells CASTPPPYTLPGELFF. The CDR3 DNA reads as TGCGCCAGCACGCCGCCCCCGTACACCCTACCCGGGGAGCTGTTTTTT.